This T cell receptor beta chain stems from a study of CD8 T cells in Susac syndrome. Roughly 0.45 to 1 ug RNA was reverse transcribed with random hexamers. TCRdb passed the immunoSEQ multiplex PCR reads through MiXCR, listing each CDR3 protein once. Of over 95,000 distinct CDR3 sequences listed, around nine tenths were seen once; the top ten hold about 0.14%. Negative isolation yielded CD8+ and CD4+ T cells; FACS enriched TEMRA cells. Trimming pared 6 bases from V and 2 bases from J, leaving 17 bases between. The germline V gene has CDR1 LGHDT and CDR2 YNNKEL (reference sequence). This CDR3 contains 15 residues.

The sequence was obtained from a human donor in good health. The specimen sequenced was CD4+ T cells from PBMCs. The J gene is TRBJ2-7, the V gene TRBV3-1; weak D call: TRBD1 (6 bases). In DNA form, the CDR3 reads TGTGCCAGCAGGTCCCACTCCGGGACACCCTACGAGCAGTACTTC. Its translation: CASRSHSGTPYEQYF.